The 21 T cell receptor beta chains in this list originate from one sample, sequenced in a study of shared clonotypes between healthy human individuals. The table came from immunoSEQ multiplex PCR; TCRdb's copy has only in-frame clones and leaves some out. The data contain 980,000 or so clones, approximately 80% of them singletons. The specimen was memory CD4+ T cells sorted from blood. Subset given: CD45RA-negative fraction. The source is a man younger than 35 in good health.

This rearrangement joins TRBV7-9 to TRBJ2-5, with a tentative D call TRBD2 (5 bases). The germline V gene encodes CDR1 SEHNR and CDR2 FQNEAQ (reference sequence). The V end was cut by 3 bases, the J end by 4 bases, with 15 bases between. The CDR3 runs to 15 residues. The CDR3 loop is CASSFPSGAGETQYF. CDR3 bases: TGTGCCAGCAGCTTTCCCAGTGGCGCGGGAGAGACCCAGTACTTC. Drawing the rest from reference TRBV7-9 and TRBJ2-5, the complete variable domain is DTGVSQNPRHKITKRGQNVTFRCDPISEHNRLYWYRQTLGQGPEFLTYFQNEAQLEKSRLLSDRFSAERPKGSFSTLEIQRTEQGDSAMYLCASSFPSGAGETQYFGPGTRLLVL.

V is TRBV5-6 and J is TRBJ2-5, with TRBD2 identical over 9 bases. This CDR3 has 16 amino acids. The V and J ends lost 3 bases and 5 bases, in that order; junction bases with no gene match: 11. CDR1 is SGHDT and CDR2 is YYEEEE in the germline V gene. For the CDR3, the DNA is TGTGCCAGCAGCTACCTTAGCGGGAGCCTGCAGGAGACCCAGTACTTC. Translating gives CASSYLSGSLQETQYF. The variable domain in full, with the rest retrieved from reference TRBV5-6 and TRBJ2-5, is DAGVTQSPTHLIKTRGQQVTLRCSPKSGHDTVSWYQQALGQGPQFIFQYYEEEERQRGNFPDRFSGHQFPNYSSELNVNALLLGDSALYLCASSYLSGSLQETQYFGPGTRLLVL.

The V and J genes are TRBV25-1 and TRBJ1-2, with TRBD1 as a possible D gene (6 bases). V lost 8 bases to trimming and J lost 0 bases, with 19 bases between them. Per germline, CDR1 MGHDK and CDR2 SYGVNS. The CDR3 length is 16 residues. CDR3 DNA: TGTGCCAGCTCGGAGGGGGGGCGCACAGCTAACTATGGCTACACCTTC. As protein: CASSEGGRTANYGYTF.

The chain employs TRBV4-3 and TRBJ1-3; D is unclear. The germline V gene encodes CDR1 LGHNA and CDR2 YSLEER. CDR3 size: 18 residues. Trimming cost V 0 bases and J 2 bases, with 17 bases left between them. The CDR3 reads CASSQDRRGSFPGNTIYF. In nucleotides, the CDR3 is TGCGCCAGCAGCCAAGATCGGAGAGGCTCCTTCCCTGGAAACACCATATATTTT.

This clone was seen once. The V call is TRBV5-1, the J call TRBJ2-3; 7 nucleotides line up with TRBD2. This CDR3 contains 15 residues. With V trimmed by 0 bases and J by 5 bases, 6 bases remained unmatched. Germline V CDR1 and CDR2: SGHRS, YFSETQ. The CDR3 sequence: CASSLGGGTRDTQYF. Written as DNA, the CDR3 is TGCGCCAGCAGCTTGGGCGGGGGAACCAGAGATACGCAGTATTTT.

This chain's CDR3 is CASSSPTSSSREQYF. As DNA, the CDR3 is TGTGCCAGCAGTTCACCGACTAGTTCGTCTCGCGAGCAGTACTTC. V gene TRBV6-5 combines with J gene TRBJ2-7; D may be TRBD2 (6 bases). V lost 4 bases and J 6 bases, leaving 19 bases between the germline ends. The CDR3 loop spans 15 amino acids. Germline lookup yields CDR1 MNHEY and CDR2 SVGAGI.

This clone has only a few counts. This same CDR3 is encoded by further DNA sequences in the sample. V is TRBV18 and J is TRBJ2-1; 8 bases match TRBD2. J was trimmed by 7 bases and V by 3 bases; bases with no gene match: 8. The CDR3 is made up of 15 amino acids. Germline CDR1 reads KGHSH; CDR2 reads LQKENI. In nucleotides, the CDR3 is TGTGCCAGCTCACCTACGGGAGGGCTCGTGAATGAGCAGTTCTTC. Protein product: CASSPTGGLVNEQFF.

The V and J genes are TRBV12-5 and TRBJ2-2, with 10 bases identical to TRBD2. This CDR3 is built from 17 residues. CDR1 is LGHNT and CDR2 is FRNRAP in the germline V gene. Losses at the gene ends were 0 bases for V and 6 bases for J; bases not matched to a gene: 7. CDR3 sequence (DNA): TGTGCTAGTGGTTTGGTTGGCCTAGCGGGAGTGGCCGGGGAGCTGTTTTTT. This gives the protein CASGLVGLAGVAGELFF.

The V gene is TRBV28, the J gene TRBJ2-7, with D perhaps being TRBD1 or TRBD2 (5 bases each). The CDR3 loop spans 13 amino acids. Trimming left V 8 bases short and J 2 bases short, with 13 bases between. CDR1 is MDHEN, CDR2 SYDVKM, per germline. CDR3 protein: CASGLGPPYEQYF. In nucleotides, the CDR3 is TGTGCCAGCGGCCTGGGACCCCCCTACGAGCAGTACTTC.

In regard to this clone: A much larger clone lies one base from this, so it may be a read error. At the DNA level, this CDR3 is encoded by other sequences in the same sample as well. V gene TRBV27 combines with J gene TRBJ1-1; D gene ambiguous. CDR1 is MNHEY and CDR2 is SMNVEV in the germline V gene (reference sequence). The CDR3 is 13 amino acids. The V end lost 2 bases, the J end lost 1 base, and 5 bases lay between the germline ends. The CDR3 here is CASSLGRNTEAFF. The DNA of the CDR3 is TGTGCCAGCAGTTTAGGCAGGAACACTGAAGCTTTCTTT.

This clone has just one count. The chain uses TRBV2 and TRBJ2-7; D ambiguous. The CDR3 is 12 residues long. Germline V lookup: CDR1 SNHLY, CDR2 FYNNEI. Trimming pared 4 bases from V and 2 bases from J, leaving 6 bases between. CDR3 sequence reads: CASSGTAYEQYF. The CDR3, as DNA: TGTGCCAGCAGTGGTACAGCCTACGAGCAGTACTTC. The whole variable domain, filled in from reference TRBV2 and TRBJ2-7, reads EPEVTQTPSHQVTQMGQEVILRCVPISNHLYFYWYRQILGQKVEFLVSFYNNEISEKSEIFDDQFSVERPDGSNFTLKIRSTKLEDSAMYFCASSGTAYEQYFGPGTRLTVT.

The chain employs TRBV7-9 and TRBJ2-7, with TRBD2 matching 9 bases. This CDR3 spans 16 amino acids. Germline values: CDR1 SEHNR, CDR2 FQNEAQ (reference sequence). V lost 3 bases to trimming and J lost 3 bases; unmatched junction nucleotides: 9. This CDR3 is CASSLMTSGAYYEQYF. The CDR3 DNA sequence: TGTGCCAGCAGCTTGATGACTAGCGGAGCTTACTACGAGCAGTACTTC.

The chain combines TRBV6-7 with TRBJ1-5; D call uncertain. TRBV6-7 falls under the ORF class, with uncertain function. V was clipped by 6 bases and J by 1 base, with 19 bases between them. The CDR3 is made up of 17 amino acids. For the CDR3, the DNA is TGTGCCAGCAGGCGTGATCTGGGAAGCTGCAGCAATCAGCCCCAGCATTTT. It codes for CASRRDLGSCSNQPQHF.

This clone was counted only a few times. The J gene is TRBJ1-1, the V gene TRBV29-1; D possibly corresponds to TRBD1 (6 bases). The CDR3 extends over 12 amino acids. V was clipped by 7 bases and J by 5 bases, with 14 bases between them. Germline CDR1 and CDR2: SQVTM and ANQGSEA. As DNA, the CDR3 is TGCAGCGCAAAGGAGCAGGGGACTGAAGCTTTCTTT. The encoded protein is CSAKEQGTEAFF.

As for this clone: This specimen includes other DNA sequences encoding the same CDR3. The chain carries TRBV5-1 and TRBJ2-1, with D perhaps TRBD1 (6 bases). V was shortened by 4 bases and J by 0 bases, with 11 bases between the two germline ends. Germline loops: CDR1 SGHRS, CDR2 YFSETQ. This CDR3 has 15 amino acids. The CDR3 nucleotides read TGCGCCAGCAGCCCGGGACATAGCTCCTACAATGAGCAGTTCTTC. It specifies CASSPGHSSYNEQFF.

This chain connects TRBV5-1 to TRBJ2-5; D uncertain. Germline V gives CDR1 SGHRS, CDR2 YFSETQ. V lost 3 bases, J lost 3 bases, and 9 bases lay in between. This CDR3 spans 13 amino acids. The CDR3 DNA follows: TGCGCCAGCAGCTCGCCCGGCGAAGAGACCCAGTACTTC. Translation: CASSSPGEETQYF.

As regards this clone: Other nucleotide sequences in the sample specify the same CDR3. The chain has TRBV28 and TRBJ1-1; no firm D call. Trimming removed 4 bases from V and 8 bases from J, with 11 bases in between. This CDR3 region has 12 residues. Germline lookup yields CDR1 MDHEN and CDR2 SYDVKM. The CDR3 DNA reads as TGTGCCAGCAGTTCCCATCCGAGGGAAGCTTTCTTT. Encoded protein: CASSSHPREAFF.

DNA for the CDR3: TGTGCCAGCAGCAAAGTGGGGACTGACTCCTACGAGCAGTACTTC. Translated: CASSKVGTDSYEQYF. The rearrangement uses TRBV21-1 and TRBJ2-7; TRBD2, the table's D call, was not compared with the DNA. TRBV21-1 is deemed a pseudogene. The CDR3 has 15 amino acids.

This clone showed up many times. Other DNA sequences within the sample encode an identical CDR3. The CDR3, as DNA: TGTGCCTGGAGTGTACAGGGAGAGACCCAGTACTTC. It encodes CAWSVQGETQYF. The chain has TRBV30 and TRBJ2-5, with a tentative D call TRBD1 (6 bases). This CDR3 contains 12 residues. Germline V gene data show CDR1 as GTSNPN and CDR2 as SVGIG (reference sequence). V was trimmed by 0 bases and J by 4 bases, leaving 6 bases between them.

The gene calls are TRBV7-6 and TRBJ2-3; 7 bases are shared with TRBD2. CDR1 SGHVS and CDR2 FNYEAQ come from the germline V gene. The CDR3 is made up of 15 amino acids. The V gene end was trimmed by 0 bases and the J gene end by 5 bases; junction bases not matched to a gene: 5. The CDR3 spells CASSLAGREIDTQYF. CDR3 nucleotides: TGTGCCAGCAGCTTAGCGGGGCGGGAGATAGATACGCAGTATTTT. The full variable domain, completed using reference TRBV7-6 and TRBJ2-3, is GAGVSQSPRYKVTKRGQDVALRCDPISGHVSLYWYRQALGQGPEFLTYFNYEAQQDKSGLPNDRFSAERPEGSISTLTIQRTEQRDSAMYRCASSLAGREIDTQYFGPGTRLTVL.

The rearrangement joins TRBV7-2 to TRBJ1-5; weak D call: TRBD1 (5 bases). The CDR3 loop spans 15 amino acids. Germline V CDR1 and CDR2: SGHTA, FQGNSA. V lost 5 bases and J 4 bases, leaving 15 bases between the germline ends. The CDR3 protein is CASSAGQGGNQPQHF. CDR3 nucleotide sequence: TGTGCCAGCAGCGCTGGCCAGGGAGGGAATCAGCCCCAGCATTTT. The whole variable domain, remainder taken from reference TRBV7-2 and TRBJ1-5, is GAGVSQSPSNKVTEKGKDVELRCDPISGHTALYWYRQSLGQGLEFLIYFQGNSAPDKSGLPSDRFSAERTGGSVSTLTIQRTQQEDSAVYLCASSAGQGGNQPQHFGDGTRLSIL.